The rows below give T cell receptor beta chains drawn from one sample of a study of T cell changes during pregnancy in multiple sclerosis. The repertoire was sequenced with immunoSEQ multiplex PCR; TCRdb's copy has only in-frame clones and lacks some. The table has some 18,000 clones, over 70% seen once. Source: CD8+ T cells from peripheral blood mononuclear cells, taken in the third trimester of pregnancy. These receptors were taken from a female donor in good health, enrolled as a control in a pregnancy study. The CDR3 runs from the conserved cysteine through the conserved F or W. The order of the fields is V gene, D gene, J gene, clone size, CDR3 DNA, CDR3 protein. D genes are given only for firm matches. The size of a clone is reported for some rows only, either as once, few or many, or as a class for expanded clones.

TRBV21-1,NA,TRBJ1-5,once,TGTGCCAGCAGCAAAAGGGGGACGGCATATAGCAATCAGCCCCAGCATTTT,CASSKRGTAYSNQPQHF
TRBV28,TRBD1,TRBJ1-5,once,TGTGCCAGCAGCTATTTGACAGGGGCTAGCAATCAGCCCCAGCATTTT,CASSYLTGASNQPQHF
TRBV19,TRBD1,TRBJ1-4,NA,TGTGCCAGTAGCGACCCTTGGGACAGGGTGTTTTTT,CASSDPWDRVFF
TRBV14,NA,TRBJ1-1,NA,TGTGCCAGCAGTAGAAGGAACACTGAAGCTTTCTTT,CASSRRNTEAFF
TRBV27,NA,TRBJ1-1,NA,TGTGCCAGCAGTTCGTACTCTGGACATTCAAACACAGGGTGGAACACTGAAGCTTTCTTT,CASSSYSGHSNTGWNTEAFF
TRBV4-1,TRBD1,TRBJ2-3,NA,TGCGCCAGCAGCCAAGCGACAGGGGTCGGAGATACGCAGTATTTT,CASSQATGVGDTQYF
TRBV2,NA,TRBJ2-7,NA,TGTGCCAGCAGTGACAGGGTGTACTACGAGCAGTACTTC,CASSDRVYYEQYF
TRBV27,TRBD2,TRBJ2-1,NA,TGTGCCAGCAGTCCGCTGACTAGCGGGAGAATCGGTGAGCAGTTCTTC,CASSPLTSGRIGEQFF
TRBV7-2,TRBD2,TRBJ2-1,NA,TGTGCCAGCAGCTCCCCTACGGGACTAGCGGTCAATGAGCAGTTCTTC,CASSSPTGLAVNEQFF
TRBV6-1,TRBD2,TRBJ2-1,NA,TGTGCCAGCAGTGTGGAGCTAGCGGGGAGCAATGAGCAGTTCTTC,CASSVELAGSNEQFF
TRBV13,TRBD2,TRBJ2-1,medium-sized,TGTGCCAGCAGCTCGGGACTAGCGGAGTCCTACAATGAGCAGTTCTTC,CASSSGLAESYNEQFF
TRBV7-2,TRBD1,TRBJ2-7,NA,TGTGCCAGCAGCATTACAGGGGGCTTAGGCGCCTACGAGCAGTACTTC,CASSITGGLGAYEQYF
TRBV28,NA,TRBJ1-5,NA,TGTGCCAGCGGGGACCGGGACACGGGTCAGCCCCAGCATTTT,CASGDRDTGQPQHF
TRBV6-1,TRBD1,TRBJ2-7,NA,TGTGCCAGCGGGGATACAGGGGCCTACGAGCAGTACTTC,CASGDTGAYEQYF
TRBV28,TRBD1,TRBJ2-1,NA,TGTGCCAGCAGTTTACCAGGGGGAAGGGGGTACAATGAGCAGTTCTTC,CASSLPGGRGYNEQFF
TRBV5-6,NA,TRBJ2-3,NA,TGTGCCAGCAAAGAGGGAAGCACAGATACGCAGTATTTT,CASKEGSTDTQYF
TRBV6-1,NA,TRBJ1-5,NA,TGTGCCAGCAGCAGGGGTAATCAGCCCCAGCATTTT,CASSRGNQPQHF
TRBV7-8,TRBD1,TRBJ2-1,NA,TGTGCCAGCAGCTTTACAGGGACAGGGGGCGGCAATGAGCAGTTCTTC,CASSFTGTGGGNEQFF
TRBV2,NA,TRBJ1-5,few,TGTGCCAGCAGTGCGGGAGGGATGGGACAGCCCCAGCATTTT,CASSAGGMGQPQHF
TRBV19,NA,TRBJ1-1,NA,TGTGCCAGTAGTGCCTGGCAGAACACTGAAGCTTTCTTT,CASSAWQNTEAFF
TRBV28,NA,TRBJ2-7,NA,TGTGCCAGCAGGGCCGGGACTTACGAGCAGTACTTC,CASRAGTYEQYF
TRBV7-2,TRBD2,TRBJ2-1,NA,TGTGCCAGCAGCTTATTTAGTAGCGGGGCCCCCTTGGATGAGCAGTTCTTC,CASSLFSSGAPLDEQFF
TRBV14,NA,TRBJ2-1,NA,TGTGCCAGCAGCCAAGGGGTCAGACAAGTAACTTACAATGAGCAGTTCTTC,CASSQGVRQVTYNEQFF
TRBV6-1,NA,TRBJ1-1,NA,TGTGCCAGCCGGAGGGTAGAGAACACTGAAGCTTTCTTT,CASRRVENTEAFF
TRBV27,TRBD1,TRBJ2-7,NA,TGTGCCAGCAGTTCACCCCTCGACAGGGGTCTTAGGGAGCAGTACTTC,CASSSPLDRGLREQYF
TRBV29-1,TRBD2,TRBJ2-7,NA,TGCAGCGTTCACGGGACTAGCGGGGGTTCCTACGAGCAGTACTTC,CSVHGTSGGSYEQYF
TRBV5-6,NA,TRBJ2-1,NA,TGTGCCAGCAGCTTGGCGGTAGCGGAGGCCCAGGGTGAGCAGTTCTTC,CASSLAVAEAQGEQFF
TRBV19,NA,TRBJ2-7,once,TGTGCCAGTAGTACGCAGGGGTGGTCCTACGAGCAGTACTTC,CASSTQGWSYEQYF